These T cell receptor beta chains were read from a single sample in a study of PD-1 blockade in classical Hodgkin lymphoma. TCRdb's table, derived via immunoSEQ multiplex PCR, lists solely in-frame clones and lacks some. The table has about 110,000 clones, 80% to 90% seen once. Sequenced material: peripheral blood mononuclear cells (PBMCs), taken before the second cycle of nivolumab. The receptors derive from a human donor with classical Hodgkin lymphoma. The CDR3 runs from the conserved cysteine through the conserved F or W. The order of the fields is V gene, clone size, D gene, J gene, CDR3 protein, CDR3 DNA. A D gene is named only where the DNA matches it firmly. Size is stated for part of the rows, as once, few or many counts, or as a class when the clone is expanded.

>TRBV27|once|TRBD2|TRBJ2-3
CASSPSTSGTDTQYF
TGTGCCAGCAGTCCCTCGACTAGCGGCACAGATACGCAGTATTTT
>TRBV6-6|.|.|TRBJ1-2
CASSYPGYGYTF
TGTGCCAGCAGTTACCCCGGGTATGGCTACACCTTC
>TRBV7-9|.|.|TRBJ2-7
CASTRKGDYEQYF
TGTGCCAGCACCCGCAAGGGAGATTACGAGCAGTACTTC
>TRBV19|once|.|TRBJ1-1
CASSILTGNTEAFF
TGTGCCAGTAGTATCCTGACAGGCAACACTGAAGCTTTCTTT
>TRBV28|.|.|TRBJ1-1
CASSLIGYRGTEAFF
TGTGCCAGCAGTTTAATAGGGTATCGGGGCACTGAAGCTTTCTTT
>TRBV18|.|TRBD1|TRBJ1-4
CASSPGTANEKLFF
TGTGCCAGCTCACCAGGGACAGCTAATGAAAAACTGTTTTTT
>TRBV6-5|.|TRBD2|TRBJ2-1
CASRGLPSSYNEQFF
TGTGCCAGCAGGGGACTACCTAGCTCCTACAATGAGCAGTTCTTC
>TRBV27|.|.|TRBJ2-7
CASVDSNEQYF
TGTGCCAGCGTTGACAGTAACGAGCAGTACTTC
>TRBV7-9|.|TRBD2|TRBJ2-7
CASSLASGYSYEQYF
TGTGCCAGCAGCTTGGCTAGCGGGTACTCCTACGAGCAGTACTTC
>TRBV1|.|.|TRBJ1-1
CTSILPEGGVTFF
TGCACCAGCATCTTACCGGAGGGGGGTGTAACTTTCTTT
>TRBV19|once|TRBD2|TRBJ2-7
CASSIDASGRVYEQYF
TGTGCCAGTAGTATAGATGCTAGCGGGAGAGTCTACGAGCAGTACTTC
>TRBV19|.|.|TRBJ1-2
CATQEATGPYGYTF
TGTGCCACCCAGGAGGCAACTGGGCCCTATGGCTACACCTTC
>TRBV18|few|TRBD1|TRBJ2-5
CASSPPGTATPETQYF
TGTGCCAGCTCACCCCCCGGGACAGCGACGCCAGAGACCCAGTACTTC
>TRBV4-3|.|.|TRBJ2-5
CASSQGTAQETQYF
TGCGCCAGCAGCCAAGGGACAGCGCAAGAGACCCAGTACTTC
>TRBV2|.|.|TRBJ2-7
CASSAGNYEQYF
TGTGCCAGCAGTGCAGGGAACTACGAGCAGTACTTC
>TRBV28|once|TRBD1|TRBJ1-5
CASSLDRGSNQPQHF
TGTGCCAGCAGTTTAGACAGGGGGAGCAATCAGCCCCAGCATTTT
>TRBV5-4|.|.|TRBJ2-2
CASSPEGISGELFF
TGTGCCAGCAGCCCCGAGGGGATCTCCGGGGAGCTGTTTTTT
>TRBV5-1|.|TRBD1|TRBJ2-1
CASSLGQGQDSSYNEQFF
TGCGCCAGCAGCTTGGGACAGGGACAGGACAGCTCCTACAATGAGCAGTTCTTC
>TRBV4-3|.|TRBD2|TRBJ2-1
CASSQDRGGYNEQFF
TGCGCCAGCAGCCAAGACCGGGGGGGGTACAATGAGCAGTTCTTC
>TRBV5-1|once|.|TRBJ2-7
CASSLEAHSDEQYF
TGCGCCAGCAGCTTGGAAGCACATTCAGACGAGCAGTACTTC